This is a list of T cell receptor beta chains from one sample in a study of cytomegalovirus exposure and HLA in healthy donors. The data were produced by immunoSEQ multiplex PCR, yet TCRdb's version contains in-frame clones alone and is incomplete. The data hold 200,000 or so clones, with more than 85% observed a single time. The sample taken for sequencing was PBMCs. The receptors were gathered from a girl under two years old in good health and CMV-seronegative. Each CDR3 is given with its conserved first and last residue. D genes are given only for firm matches. The size entry is marked missing in some rows and otherwise reads once, few, many or a size class.

d_call: TRBD2
cdr3_length: 14
clone_size: .
j_call: TRBJ2-5
v_call: TRBV5-1
cdr3_nt: TGCGCCAGCAGCGGACTAGCGGGGGAAGAGACCCAGTACTTC
cdr3_aa: CASSGLAGEETQYF

d_call: TRBD1
cdr3_length: 13
clone_size: .
j_call: TRBJ2-5
v_call: TRBV14
cdr3_nt: TGTGCCAGCAGCCTGGGACAGGGAGAGACCCAGTACTTC
cdr3_aa: CASSLGQGETQYF

d_call: TRBD1
cdr3_length: 15
clone_size: .
j_call: TRBJ2-1
v_call: TRBV19
cdr3_nt: TGTGCCAGTAGTATGCGGACAGGGACGACGAATGAGCAGTTCTTC
cdr3_aa: CASSMRTGTTNEQFF

d_call: TRBD2
cdr3_length: 15
clone_size: .
j_call: TRBJ2-7
v_call: TRBV27
cdr3_nt: TGTGCCAGCAGTGTGCTAGCGGGAAACTCCTACGAGCAGTACTTC
cdr3_aa: CASSVLAGNSYEQYF

d_call: TRBD1
cdr3_length: 15
clone_size: .
j_call: TRBJ1-1
v_call: TRBV11-2
cdr3_nt: TGTGCCAGCAGCTTGAGGAGACAGGGTGGGACTGAAGCTTTCTTT
cdr3_aa: CASSLRRQGGTEAFF

d_call: TRBD2
cdr3_length: 16
clone_size: once
j_call: TRBJ2-3
v_call: TRBV9
cdr3_nt: TGTGCCAGCAGCGTAGGGGCTAGCGGATTCGAGGGTACGCAGTATTTT
cdr3_aa: CASSVGASGFEGTQYF

d_call: TRBD2
cdr3_length: 13
clone_size: .
j_call: TRBJ2-7
v_call: TRBV6-5
cdr3_nt: TGTGCCAGCAGTACTAGCGGGGACTACGAGCAGTACTTC
cdr3_aa: CASSTSGDYEQYF

d_call: TRBD1
cdr3_length: 14
clone_size: .
j_call: TRBJ2-1
v_call: TRBV9
cdr3_nt: TGTGCCAGCTCCCGGGACAGGGTATCCTATGAGCAGTTCTTC
cdr3_aa: CASSRDRVSYEQFF

d_call: TRBD2
cdr3_length: 15
clone_size: .
j_call: TRBJ2-7
v_call: TRBV7-8
cdr3_nt: TGTGCCAGCAGCCGTAGGACTAGCGGTCCCTACGAGCAGTACTTC
cdr3_aa: CASSRRTSGPYEQYF

d_call: .
cdr3_length: 13
clone_size: .
j_call: TRBJ2-5
v_call: TRBV6-1
cdr3_nt: TGTGCCAGCATCCCAGGGTACCAAGAGACCCAGTACTTC
cdr3_aa: CASIPGYQETQYF

d_call: TRBD2
cdr3_length: 13
clone_size: .
j_call: TRBJ2-7
v_call: TRBV4-1
cdr3_nt: TGCGCCAGCAGCCAAGTTAGCGGGGACGAGCAGTACTTC
cdr3_aa: CASSQVSGDEQYF

d_call: TRBD2
cdr3_length: 16
clone_size: .
j_call: TRBJ2-5
v_call: TRBV9
cdr3_nt: TGTGCCAGCAGCGTAGGAACTAGCGGGGGGGTGGAGACCCAGTACTTC
cdr3_aa: CASSVGTSGGVETQYF

d_call: TRBD1
cdr3_length: 18
clone_size: once
j_call: TRBJ1-4
v_call: TRBV5-1
cdr3_nt: TGCGCCAGCAGCCCGATCTCGACAGGGTTAAAAGGGAGTGAAAAACTGTTTTTT
cdr3_aa: CASSPISTGLKGSEKLFF

d_call: .
cdr3_length: 14
clone_size: .
j_call: TRBJ1-3
v_call: TRBV7-2
cdr3_nt: TGTGCCAGCAGCTCCGGAGGTCCGGGAAACACCATATATTTT
cdr3_aa: CASSSGGPGNTIYF

d_call: TRBD2
cdr3_length: 15
clone_size: .
j_call: TRBJ2-3
v_call: TRBV10-3
cdr3_nt: TGTGCCATCGCAAACCGGGACTACACCACAGATACGCAGTATTTT
cdr3_aa: CAIANRDYTTDTQYF

d_call: TRBD2
cdr3_length: 16
clone_size: once
j_call: TRBJ2-7
v_call: TRBV5-1
cdr3_nt: TGCGCCAGCAGCAAGGACCCGGGACTAGCCGGAAAAGAGCAGTACTTC
cdr3_aa: CASSKDPGLAGKEQYF

d_call: TRBD1
cdr3_length: 15
clone_size: .
j_call: TRBJ1-1
v_call: TRBV5-1
cdr3_nt: TGCGCCAGCAGCTTCCCTGAGGGACAGGGTGGTGAAGCTTTCTTT
cdr3_aa: CASSFPEGQGGEAFF